This is a list of T cell receptor beta chains from one sample in a study of shared clonotypes between healthy human individuals. Clones were read by immunoSEQ multiplex PCR, and TCRdb kept only the in-frame ones, dropping some. The sample has 550,000 to 800,000 clones, roughly 70% seen once. Sequenced sample: memory CD4+ T cells sorted from blood. These receptor sequences come from a woman in her 30s in good health. Each CDR3 is given with its conserved first and last residue. D genes are given only for firm matches. Expanded clones are given a class, and other clones once, few, many or no size at all.

TRBJ1-4,NA,NA,TRBV19,CASSRTFEKLFF,TGTGCCAGTAGCCGGACGTTTGAAAAACTGTTTTTT
TRBJ1-4,NA,TRBD1,TRBV7-2,CASSPRTGGSEKLFF,TGTGCCAGCAGCCCTAGGACAGGGGGCTCTGAAAAACTGTTTTTT
TRBJ1-2,NA,TRBD1,TRBV4-1,CASSGQGAKGYTF,TGCGCCAGCAGCGGACAGGGGGCTAAAGGCTACACCTTC
TRBJ1-1,NA,TRBD1,TRBV19,CASSRQGGTEAFF,TGTGCCAGTAGTCGACAGGGGGGGACTGAAGCTTTCTTT
TRBJ2-4,NA,TRBD2,TRBV28,CASSLLKTSGSFGKNIQYF,TGTGCCAGCAGTTTGCTCAAGACTAGCGGGAGTTTTGGCAAAAACATTCAGTACTTC
TRBJ1-3,NA,TRBD1,TRBV19,CASSITGASGNTIYF,TGTGCCAGTAGTATAACAGGGGCCTCTGGAAACACCATATATTTT
TRBJ2-2,NA,TRBD1,TRBV4-2,CASRMDRDANTGELFF,TGTGCCAGCAGGATGGACAGGGATGCGAACACCGGGGAGCTGTTTTTT
TRBJ2-3,NA,NA,TRBV30,CARGAQSTDTQYF,TGTGCCCGGGGGGCTCAGTCCACAGATACGCAGTATTTT
TRBJ2-4,NA,TRBD2,TRBV6-1,CASSENIAGGPKNIQYF,TGTGCCAGCAGTGAGAACATAGCGGGAGGGCCCAAAAACATTCAGTACTTC
TRBJ1-1,few,NA,TRBV7-2,CASSLGGDTEAFF,TGTGCCAGCAGCTTAGGGGGGGACACTGAAGCTTTCTTT
TRBJ2-7,NA,NA,TRBV7-8,CASSLNPPGRFYEQYF,TGTGCCAGCAGCTTAAATCCCCCGGGCAGGTTCTACGAGCAGTACTTC
TRBJ1-5,once,NA,TRBV28,CASSWTQNQPQHF,TGTGCCAGCAGTTGGACACAGAATCAGCCCCAGCATTTT
TRBJ1-5,few,NA,TRBV7-2,CASSLATREGQPQHF,TGTGCCAGCAGCTTAGCGACACGGGAGGGACAGCCCCAGCATTTT
TRBJ2-2,NA,TRBD2,TRBV2,CASRLSGSGTGELFF,TGTGCCAGCAGACTAAGCGGGAGTGGAACCGGGGAGCTGTTTTTT
TRBJ2-1,NA,TRBD2,TRBV7-2,CASSLRRRAGSSYNEQFF,TGTGCCAGCAGCTTACGGAGACGAGCGGGGTCATCCTACAATGAGCAGTTCTTC
TRBJ2-3,NA,NA,TRBV5-1,CASSQERGADTQYF,TGCGCCAGCAGCCAGGAGAGGGGCGCAGATACGCAGTATTTT
TRBJ2-7,few,TRBD1,TRBV28,CASSVGDRAYEQYF,TGTGCCAGCAGCGTCGGGGACAGGGCATACGAGCAGTACTTC
TRBJ1-2,NA,TRBD1,TRBV5-5,CASSDRTGGSLGPF,TGTGCCAGCAGCGATCGGACAGGGGGCTCCTTGGGGCCCTTC
TRBJ1-5,NA,TRBD1,TRBV30,CAWSVDRDQPQHF,TGTGCCTGGAGTGTCGACAGGGATCAGCCCCAGCATTTT
TRBJ1-1,few,NA,TRBV6-1,CASSESLKGPEAFF,TGTGCCAGCAGTGAAAGTCTTAAGGGGCCTGAAGCTTTCTTT
TRBJ1-3,NA,TRBD1,TRBV5-1,CASSLRGRPGNTIYF,TGCGCCAGCAGCTTGAGGGGGCGCCCTGGAAACACCATATATTTT
TRBJ2-7,NA,NA,TRBV7-3,CASSPVGHSYEQYF,TGTGCCAGCAGCCCCGTGGGACACTCCTACGAGCAGTACTTC
TRBJ2-5,NA,NA,TRBV20-1,CSGVRETQYF,TGCAGTGGGGTTCGGGAGACCCAGTACTTC
TRBJ1-2,NA,NA,TRBV28,CASSLWRRGQAMPLRVGYTF,TGTGCCAGCAGTTTATGGCGACGGGGTCAGGCGATGCCCTTAAGGGTTGGCTACACCTTC
TRBJ2-6,once,TRBD2,TRBV6-4,CASSDGTSGDSGANVLTF,TGTGCCAGCAGTGACGGGACTAGCGGAGACTCTGGGGCCAACGTCCTGACTTTC
TRBJ1-2,NA,TRBD1,TRBV28,CASRTGGFYGYTF,TGTGCCAGCAGGACAGGGGGTTTTTATGGCTACACCTTC
TRBJ2-7,NA,NA,TRBV27,CASSSFSYEQYF,TGTGCCAGCAGTTCGTTCTCCTACGAGCAGTACTTC
TRBJ1-1,once,NA,TRBV5-1,CASSLFGGVDTEAFF,TGCGCCAGCAGCTTGTTTGGGGGGGTTGACACTGAAGCTTTCTTT
TRBJ1-6,NA,NA,TRBV9,CASSAQTNSPLHF,TGTGCCAGCAGCGCCCAAACGAATTCACCCCTCCACTTT
TRBJ2-3,NA,NA,TRBV20-1,CSAVNAHTQYF,TGCAGTGCTGTCAACGCTCATACGCAGTATTTT
TRBJ1-1,NA,NA,TRBV6-5,CASSYEGGSEAFF,TGTGCCAGCAGTTATGAGGGGGGTAGTGAAGCTTTCTTT
TRBJ2-2,NA,TRBD1,TRBV19,CASTPRTGVGWSPTGELFF,TGTGCCAGTACCCCACGGACAGGGGTCGGATGGTCCCCCACCGGGGAGCTGTTTTTT
TRBJ1-4,NA,NA,TRBV19,CASSTLTGGEKLFF,TGTGCCAGTAGTACCCTTACGGGCGGCGAAAAACTGTTTTTT
TRBJ1-4,NA,NA,TRBV2,CASRLDTGFATNEKLFF,TGTGCCAGCAGGTTGGATACTGGGTTTGCAACTAATGAAAAACTGTTTTTT
TRBJ2-7,NA,TRBD1,TRBV6-6,CASRIGTGSTYEQYF,TGTGCCAGCAGGATAGGGACAGGTAGTACCTACGAGCAGTACTTC
TRBJ1-5,NA,NA,TRBV6-6,CASSRTLVRSNQPQHF,TGTGCCAGCAGCCGTACTTTGGTCAGAAGCAATCAGCCCCAGCATTTT
TRBJ2-3,NA,NA,TRBV2,CASNPSEGTDTQYF,TGTGCCAGCAACCCCTCGGAGGGAACAGATACGCAGTATTTT
TRBJ2-2,NA,TRBD2,TRBV10-2,CASSESGLAGVGGELFF,TGCGCCAGCAGTGAGTCGGGACTAGCGGGAGTTGGCGGGGAGCTGTTTTTT
TRBJ2-1,NA,TRBD2,TRBV30,CAWSVPGGNEQFF,TGTGCCTGGAGTGTCCCGGGAGGCAATGAGCAGTTCTTC